This T cell receptor (beta chain) was identified in a study of cytomegalovirus exposure and HLA in healthy donors. In the PCR, 60 Vbeta and 13 Jbeta primers were used. Produced via immunoSEQ multiplex PCR; TCRdb's table is partial and in-frame only. Of under 200,000 clones in the sample, more than 75% were seen once. Sequencing was done on a sample of PBMCs. The clonotype was recovered from a male donor in good health and CMV-seropositive.

The CDR3: CAISDDREYEQYF. As DNA, the CDR3 is TGTGCCATCAGTGATGACAGGGAATACGAGCAGTACTTC. The rearrangement joins TRBV10-3 to TRBJ2-7, with TRBD1 matching over 7 bases. Germline V CDR1 and CDR2: ENHRY, SYGVKD. CDR3 length: 13 amino acids. Losses at the gene ends were 3 bases for V and 4 bases for J; bases not matched to a gene: 3.